These 21 T cell receptor beta chains share one sample of origin, sequenced in a study of early T cells in non-severe SARS-CoV-2 infection. TCRdb independently ran MiXCR on the 5' RACE reads; one entry per CDR3 protein. The repertoire holds some 52,000 distinct CDR3 sequences, around 8% seen once, with 9.4% in the top ten. The sample consisted of whole blood. All receptors come from an adult who was a healthcare worker with PCR-confirmed SARS-CoV-2 infection or an uninfected control (not recorded which).

At least ten counts were recorded for this clonotype. The CDR3 coding sequence is TGTGCCAGCAGTGAAGCGAAGGGCATTAATGAAAAACTGTTTTTT. Translation: CASSEAKGINEKLFF. The chain couples TRBV6-1 to TRBJ1-4; D is uncertain. Germline-derived CDR1 and CDR2 are MNHNS and SASEGT. Trimming shortened V by 0 bases and J by 4 bases, and 9 bases separated the two germline ends. CDR3 length: 15 amino acids.

Only one count was recorded for this clonotype. V usage is TRBV11-2 and J usage is TRBJ1-1; no clear D gene. V shed 4 bases and J shed 1 base, with 10 bases lying between them. The germline V gene has CDR1 SGHAT and CDR2 FQNNGV. The CDR3 is made up of 14 amino acids. The CDR3 DNA reads as TGTGCCAGCAGCTCGAGTGGTCCGAACACTGAAGCTTTCTTT. It specifies CASSSSGPNTEAFF.

Points on this clonotype: The junction differs from germline at one of its ends, possibly a read error. The chain employs TRBV14 and TRBJ2-7; the match to TRBD1 covers 7 bases. The CDR3 consists of 16 residues. The germline CDR1 and CDR2 sequences are SGHDN and FVKESK. The CDR3 DNA reads as TGTGCCAGCAGCCAGAGACAGGGACGAAGCTCCTTCGAGCAGTACTTC. This sequence encodes CASSQRQGRSSFEQYF.

V usage is TRBV29-1 and J usage is TRBJ2-3; D possibly corresponds to TRBD1 (5 bases). Germline CDR1 reads SQVTM; CDR2 reads ANQGSEA. Trimming pared 2 bases from V and 1 base from J, leaving 13 bases between. The CDR3 contains 15 residues. CDR3 protein: CSVETAGMGTDTQYF. As DNA, the CDR3 is TGCAGCGTTGAAACGGCAGGGATGGGCACAGATACGCAGTATTTT.

The chain couples TRBV6-2 or TRBV6-3 to TRBJ2-2; possible D gene TRBD1, 6 bases. V was clipped by 2 bases and J by 5 bases, with 15 bases between them. Germline CDR1 is MNHEY and CDR2 is SVGEGT. The CDR3 is 16 amino acids. CDR3 in amino acids: CASSYGLRGRTGELFF. Here the CDR3 DNA reads TGTGCCAGCAGTTACGGGCTCAGGGGTCGAACCGGGGAGCTGTTTTTT.

The chain employs TRBV5-1 and TRBJ1-2, with D unclear. The germline V gene has CDR1 SGHRS and CDR2 YFSETQ. Trimming took off 0 bases at V and 5 bases at J, with 17 bases between the two ends. This CDR3 has 16 residues. CDR3 residues: CASSLATISSRYGYTF. Written as DNA, the CDR3 is TGCGCCAGCAGCTTGGCCACGATTTCATCACGGTATGGCTACACCTTC.

This clonotype appeared a few times. The chain links TRBV20-1 to TRBJ2-7; TRBD1 agrees at 12 bases. Germline V gives CDR1 DFQATT, CDR2 SNEGSKA (reference sequence). CDR3 length: 14 residues. V was pared by 5 bases and J by 3 bases, with 5 bases of the junction left unmatched. CDR3 bases: TGCAGTGCTGTGGGACAGGGGGCAGACTACGAGCAGTACTTC. Protein: CSAVGQGADYEQYF.

This clonotype was observed many times. This chain links TRBV3-1 with TRBJ2-7, with a tentative D call TRBD2 (6 bases). With 2 bases removed from V and 7 bases from J, the gap between germline ends came to 12 bases. The CDR3 has 13 amino acids. The V gene's germline CDR1 is LGHDT and CDR2 YNNKEL (reference sequence). The DNA for the CDR3 is TGTGCCAGCAGCCAAAGCGGGTCCGGAGAGCAGTACTTC. Its translation is CASSQSGSGEQYF.

In this sample, this clonotype turned up a few times. V usage is TRBV6-2 or TRBV6-3 and J usage is TRBJ1-5; D is unresolved. Trimming cost V 2 bases and J 2 bases, with 10 bases left between them. The CDR3 runs to 15 residues. CDR1 MNHEY and CDR2 SVGEGT come from the germline V gene. The CDR3 DNA reads as TGTGCCAGCAGTTACGGGTCGGCTGGCAATCAGCCCCAGCATTTT. It translates to CASSYGSAGNQPQHF.

This clonotype occurred many times. This chain joins TRBV10-3 and TRBJ2-3; possibly TRBD2 for D (6 bases). This CDR3 contains 14 residues. Germline V gene lookup returns CDR1 ENHRY and CDR2 SYGVKD. V shed 0 bases and J shed 10 bases, with 14 bases lying between them. CDR3 in DNA: TGTGCCATCAGTGAGTCCGGAAGCGGGTTTGCGCAGTATTTT. Translated: CAISESGSGFAQYF.

The J gene is TRBJ2-7, the V gene TRBV20-1; tentative D call: TRBD1 (6 bases). This CDR3 has 12 residues. With 6 bases removed from V and 2 bases from J, the gap between germline ends came to 11 bases. CDR1 is DFQATT, CDR2 SNEGSKA, per germline (reference sequence). CDR3 coding DNA: TGCAGTGCCGGCGGACAGACCTACGAGCAGTACTTC. This gives the protein CSAGGQTYEQYF.

This clonotype was recorded many times. This chain links TRBV19 with TRBJ2-3; D might be TRBD2 (6 bases). Germline V gene lookup returns CDR1 LNHDA and CDR2 SQIVND (reference sequence). The CDR3 spans 14 residues. Deletions cut 5 bases from V and 5 bases from J, with 14 bases between. The DNA of the CDR3 is TGTGCCAGTAGTCCCGCGGGGAGTGGAGATACGCAGTATTTT. Translating it yields CASSPAGSGDTQYF.

This chain connects TRBV20-1 to TRBJ2-1; 8 positions match TRBD2. V was pared by 4 bases and J by 5 bases, with 4 bases of the junction left unmatched. The CDR3 sequence is 13 residues long. The germline CDR1 and CDR2 sequences are DFQATT and SNEGSKA (reference sequence). In nucleotides, the CDR3 is TGCAGTGCTACCTCTAGCGGGCACAATGAGCAGTTCTTC. As protein: CSATSSGHNEQFF.

This clonotype has only one observation. This may stem from a read error, because a much larger clone lies one nucleotide away. This chain links TRBV24-1 with TRBJ1-5; D gene ambiguous. In germline, CDR1 is KGHDR, CDR2 SFDVKD. The CDR3 contains 16 residues. The ends were cut back, 1 base at V and 2 bases at J, with 11 bases in the middle. In nucleotides, the CDR3 is TGTGCCACCAGTGATTTTTGCGGGGTTGGCAATCAGCCCCAGCATTTT. Its protein is CATSDFCGVGNQPQHF.

The J gene is TRBJ2-2, the V gene TRBV18; D is uncertain. The germline V and J ends were trimmed by 2 bases and 2 bases, with 6 bases remaining between them. The CDR3 contains 14 residues. Germline assignment: CDR1 KGHSH and CDR2 LQKENI. CDR3 DNA: TGTGCCAGCTCACCAACAGCCAACACCGGGGAGCTGTTTTTT. Translation gives CASSPTANTGELFF.

CDR3 sequence: CAITTGNTEAFF. CDR3 DNA sequence: TGTGCCATTACGACAGGGAACACTGAAGCTTTCTTT. This rearrangement joins TRBV28 to TRBJ1-1; possibly TRBD1 for D (6 bases). CDR3 length: 12 residues. Trimming took 10 bases from V and 1 from J, leaving 10 bases between them. From germline, CDR1 is MDHEN and CDR2 SYDVKM.

This clonotype was found many times. The genes are TRBV11-3 and TRBJ2-1; tentative D call: TRBD2 (5 bases). Per germline, CDR1 SGHNT and CDR2 YENEEA. The CDR3 runs to 12 residues. With 3 bases removed from V and 15 bases from J, the gap between germline ends came to 15 bases. CDR3 loop: CASSFPTGKGFF. In DNA form, the CDR3 reads TGTGCCAGCAGCTTCCCGACCGGGAAGGGGTTCTTC.

The chain has TRBV28 and TRBJ1-5; 8 bases are shared with TRBD1. Germline V CDR1 and CDR2: MDHEN, SYDVKM. The CDR3 spans 15 residues. V gave up 5 bases and J gave up 6 bases; unmatched junction bases: 9. Here the CDR3 DNA reads TGTGCCAGCAGTGCGCAACAGGGGGGGGCTCAGCCCCAGCATTTT. Residues: CASSAQQGGAQPQHF.

This clonotype was seen a few times. This chain uses TRBV11-2 with TRBJ2-5, with 7 bases matching TRBD2. Germline CDR1 SGHAT, CDR2 FQNNGV. With V trimmed by 0 bases and J by 5 bases, 3 bases remained unmatched. CDR3 length equals 14 residues. This CDR3 reads CASSLDLTSETQYF. In nucleotides, the CDR3 is TGTGCCAGCAGCTTAGATCTGACTAGCGAGACCCAGTACTTC.

This clonotype was detected only a few times. The chain combines TRBV12-3 or TRBV12-4 with TRBJ2-7, with 8 positions matching TRBD1. This CDR3 has 14 amino acids. Trimming took 2 bases from V and 11 from J; bases not matched to a gene: 11. CDR3: CASSLRQGAQVKYF. The CDR3 DNA follows: TGTGCCAGCAGTTTAAGGCAGGGGGCACAGGTGAAGTACTTC.

This clonotype occurred many times. V is TRBV29-1 and J is TRBJ1-1; the D gene is possibly TRBD1 (6 bases). V lost 5 bases and J lost 8, with 15 bases in between. Germline V gene data show CDR1 as SQVTM and CDR2 as ANQGSEA. The CDR3 loop spans 12 amino acids. The CDR3 bases are TGCAGCGTTTTTGCTCTGGGGGCCGAAGCTTTCTTT. Its protein is CSVFALGAEAFF.